The entry below describes one T cell receptor beta chain. Its specificity is not known. V lost 6 bases, J lost 4 bases, and 11 bases stayed unmatched. This CDR3 is built from 15 residues. CDR1 is SQVTM and CDR2 is ANQGSEA in the germline V gene. The data were taken from a study of CD8+ T cells in alopecia areata. Study observations and caveats: Mice gave a clearer picture of TCR sharing than patients did, possibly for HLA-related reasons. Elevated clonality characterized lesional scalp relative to normal scalp, particularly in alopecia totalis/universalis.

cDNA reverse transcribed from extracted RNA served as the sequencing template. The method was immunoSEQ multiplex PCR; TCRdb's version includes in-frame clones alone and lacks a portion of them. Of about 160,000 clones detected, around 47% appear once; the ten largest clones hold more than 6.5%. Sample: CD4+ T cells sorted from blood. The TCR originated in a human donor with alopecia areata. The rearrangement links TRBV29-1 to TRBJ1-5; 8 bases align to TRBD1. The CDR3 nucleotides are TGCAGCGTCGCCCTATGGGACAGGTCGAATCAGCCCCAGCATTTT. It specifies CSVALWDRSNQPQHF.